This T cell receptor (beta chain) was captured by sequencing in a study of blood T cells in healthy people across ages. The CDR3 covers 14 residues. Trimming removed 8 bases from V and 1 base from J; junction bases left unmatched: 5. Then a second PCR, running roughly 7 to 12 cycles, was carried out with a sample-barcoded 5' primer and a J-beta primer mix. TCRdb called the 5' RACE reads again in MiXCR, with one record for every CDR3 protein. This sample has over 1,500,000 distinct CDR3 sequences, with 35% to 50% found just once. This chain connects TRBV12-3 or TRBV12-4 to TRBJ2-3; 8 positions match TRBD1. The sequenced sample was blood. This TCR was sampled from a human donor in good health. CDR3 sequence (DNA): TGTGCCAGCGGAACAGGGGGACGCACAGATACGCAGTATTTT. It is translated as CASGTGGRTDTQYF.